Following are 14 T cell receptor beta chains from one sample sequenced in a study of T cell responses to AZD1222 COVID-19 vaccine. Here immunoSEQ multiplex PCR was the method, and the copy in TCRdb shows in-frame clones only, minus some. The data show about 180,000 clones, less than 95% seen once. Here the sequenced sample was peripheral blood, taken on day 0 of AZD1222 vaccination. These receptors were collected from an adult in good health.

The chain recombines TRBV11-2 with TRBJ2-1, with 9 bases fitting TRBD2. CDR3 length: 14 amino acids. Germline V gene lookup returns CDR1 SGHAT and CDR2 FQNNGV. Trimming took 8 bases from V and 7 from J; bases not matched to a gene: 9. CDR3 sequence reads: CASLPAGGRNEQFF. The DNA of the CDR3 is TGTGCCAGCCTCCCAGCGGGGGGCAGAAATGAGCAGTTCTTC.

The chain uses TRBV7-9 and TRBJ1-6; D perhaps matches TRBD1 (6 bases). With 6 bases removed from V and 6 bases from J, the gap between germline ends came to 15 bases. Germline loops: CDR1 SEHNR, CDR2 FQNEAQ (reference sequence). CDR3 length: 15 amino acids. The CDR3 bases are TGTGCCAGCAGGGACAGCCTTTTCGGTAATTCACCCCTCCACTTT. It is translated as CASRDSLFGNSPLHF.

The chain links TRBV6-5 to TRBJ1-1, with 10 positions matching TRBD1. Germline assignment: CDR1 MNHEY and CDR2 SVGAGI. The V gene end was trimmed by 5 bases and the J gene end by 5 bases; junction bases not matched to a gene: 5. CDR3 length: 14 amino acids. This chain's CDR3 is CASSRGQGGTEAFF. Here the CDR3 DNA reads TGTGCCAGCAGTCGCGGACAGGGGGGGACTGAAGCTTTCTTT.

The rearrangement links TRBV5-1 to TRBJ2-7, with D tentatively TRBD1 (5 bases). The CDR3 has 13 amino acids. Germline-derived CDR1 and CDR2 are SGHRS and YFSETQ. Trimming stripped 3 bases from V and 5 bases from J, with 12 bases between. CDR3 bases: TGCGCCAGCAGCTCCCGTCCAGGGAACGAGCAGTACTTC. Encoded protein: CASSSRPGNEQYF.

V and J are TRBV6-1 and TRBJ1-2; no clear D. The CDR3 runs to 13 residues. Germline lookup yields CDR1 MNHNS and CDR2 SASEGT. The germline V and J ends were trimmed by 1 base and 2 bases, with 5 bases remaining between them. The CDR3 protein is CASSEDPNYGYTF. The DNA of the CDR3 is TGTGCCAGCAGTGAAGACCCCAACTATGGCTACACCTTC.

In this sample, this clone turned up once. The rearrangement links TRBV30 to TRBJ1-3, with 7 bases fitting TRBD1. Germline CDR1 is GTSNPN and CDR2 is SVGIG (reference sequence). This CDR3 comprises 15 residues. The J segment lost 0 bases and the V segment lost 5 bases, leaving 7 bases of the junction unmatched. The CDR3 protein is CAWDSGQSSGNTIYF. The CDR3 DNA follows: TGTGCCTGGGATTCGGGACAGAGCTCTGGAAACACCATATATTTT.

The gene calls are TRBV7-9 and TRBJ1-2; 7 bases match TRBD1. V lost 0 bases, J lost 6 bases, and 13 bases stayed unmatched. The CDR3 sequence is 17 residues long. CDR1 and CDR2 from the germline V gene are SEHNR and FQNEAQ (reference sequence). CDR3 sequence: CASSLAAGEGAENGYTF. CDR3 coding DNA: TGTGCCAGCAGCTTAGCGGCGGGGGAGGGGGCAGAGAATGGCTACACCTTC.

The CDR3 nucleotides read TGTGCCAGCAGTGATGGCCGTCAGGGGGCCAACGTCCTGACTTTC. The encoded protein is CASSDGRQGANVLTF. The chain has TRBV6-1 and TRBJ2-6, with D uncertain. V lost 3 bases and J lost 4, with 10 bases in between. The CDR3 covers 15 residues. Germline CDR1 reads MNHNS; CDR2 reads SASEGT.

CDR3 DNA: TGTGCCAGCTCACCCGGGGTAGTAGGCTACACCTTC. Protein: CASSPGVVGYTF. V is TRBV18 and J is TRBJ1-2, with D unresolved. The CDR3 is 12 amino acids. The ends were cut back, 3 bases at V and 8 bases at J, with 10 bases in the middle. Germline assignment: CDR1 KGHSH and CDR2 LQKENI.

V gene TRBV9 combines with J gene TRBJ2-7, with 8 bases identical to TRBD1. V trimming: 3 bases; J trimming: 4 bases; junction bases outside the gene matches: 12. The CDR3 runs to 16 residues. Germline V gene data show CDR1 as SGDLS and CDR2 as YYNGEE. In DNA form, the CDR3 reads TGTGCCAGCAGCGCCGGACAGGGTACCCTTCAGTACGAGCAGTACTTC. Translating it yields CASSAGQGTLQYEQYF.

V usage is TRBV11-1 and J usage is TRBJ2-7; D not certain. The CDR3 spans 11 residues. Trimming stripped 3 bases from V and 3 bases from J, with 3 bases between. Per germline, CDR1 SGHAT and CDR2 FQDESV (reference sequence). CDR3 DNA sequence: TGTGCCAGCAGCTTCGTCTACGAGCAGTACTTC. This sequence encodes CASSFVYEQYF.

The rearrangement joins TRBV6-5 to TRBJ2-1; D remains unclear. This CDR3 has 14 amino acids. Germline V gives CDR1 MNHEY, CDR2 SVGAGI. With 2 bases removed from V and 5 bases from J, the gap between germline ends came to 10 bases. The CDR3 DNA reads as TGTGCCAGCAGTTACATAAGCACAAACAATGAGCAGTTCTTC. This codes for CASSYISTNNEQFF.

This sequence joins TRBV5-4 and TRBJ1-2; weak D call: TRBD1 (6 bases). This CDR3 has 13 residues. The germline CDR1 and CDR2 sequences are SGHNT and YYREEE (reference sequence). The V end lost 4 bases, the J end lost 7 bases, and 14 bases lay between the germline ends. The CDR3 region has the DNA TGTGCCAGCAGCGGGGGACATGTAGGTGGCTACACCTTC. It codes for CASSGGHVGGYTF.

The CDR3 loop reads CASSPGQGGVLATNEKLFF. The CDR3 region has the DNA TGCGCCAGCAGCCCGGGACAGGGGGGAGTGTTGGCAACTAATGAAAAACTGTTTTTT. The J gene is TRBJ1-4, the V gene TRBV5-1, with 11 bases fitting TRBD1. This CDR3 comprises 19 residues. The germline V gene has CDR1 SGHRS and CDR2 YFSETQ. V gave up 4 bases and J gave up 0 bases; unmatched junction bases: 11.